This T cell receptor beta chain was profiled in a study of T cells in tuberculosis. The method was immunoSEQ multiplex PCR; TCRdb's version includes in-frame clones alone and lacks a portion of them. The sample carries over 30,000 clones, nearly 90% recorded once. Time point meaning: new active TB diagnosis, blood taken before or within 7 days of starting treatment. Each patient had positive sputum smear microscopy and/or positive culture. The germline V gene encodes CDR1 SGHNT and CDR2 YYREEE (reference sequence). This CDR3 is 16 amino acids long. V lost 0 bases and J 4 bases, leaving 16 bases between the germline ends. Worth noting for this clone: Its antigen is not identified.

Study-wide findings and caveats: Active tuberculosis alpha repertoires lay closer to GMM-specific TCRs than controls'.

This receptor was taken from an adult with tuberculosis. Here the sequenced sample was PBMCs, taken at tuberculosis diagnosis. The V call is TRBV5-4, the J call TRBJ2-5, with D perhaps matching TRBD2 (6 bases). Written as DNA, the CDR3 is TGTGCCAGCAGCTTGGGGATGGGGGGTTTAGGAGAGACCCAGTACTTC. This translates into CASSLGMGGLGETQYF.